This is a list of T cell receptor beta chains from one sample in a study of early T cells in non-severe SARS-CoV-2 infection. TCRdb fed the 5' RACE reads into MiXCR, producing one record per CDR3 protein. The sample has some 77,000 distinct CDR3 sequences, over 4% seen once. Sequenced here: whole blood, sampled at baseline. Source of these receptors: an adult who was a healthcare worker with PCR-confirmed SARS-CoV-2 infection or an uninfected control (not recorded which). The CDR3 runs from the conserved cysteine through the conserved F or W. The D gene is left open where the match is weak. For some rows the clone size is stated as once, few or many, or as a class when expanded; others skip it.

TRBV7-3	TRBJ2-1	many	-	CASSPGLAKYNEQFF	TGTGCCAGCAGCCCCGGGCTAGCGAAATACAATGAGCAGTTCTTC
TRBV4-1	TRBJ1-4	few	-	CASSQDTSLGEKLFF	TGCGCCAGCAGCCAAGATACCTCTCTGGGGGAAAAACTGTTTTTT
TRBV7-3	TRBJ1-1	many	-	CASSLDGARGTEAFF	TGTGCCAGCAGCTTAGATGGGGCCCGGGGCACTGAAGCTTTCTTT
TRBV4-2	TRBJ2-4	-	-	CASSQDPSGGSGNIQYF	TGTGCCAGCAGCCAAGATCCCAGCGGAGGTTCCGGAAACATTCAGTACTTC
TRBV11-2	TRBJ2-4	many	-	CASSFSRAKNIQYF	TGTGCCAGCAGCTTTTCACGGGCCAAAAACATTCAGTACTTC
TRBV15	TRBJ2-5	few	-	CATRATGFQETQYF	TGTGCCACCAGAGCGACTGGCTTCCAAGAGACCCAGTACTTC
TRBV11-3	TRBJ2-1	few	-	CASSLDSADEQFF	TGTGCCAGCAGCTTAGATTCGGCTGATGAGCAGTTCTTC
TRBV14	TRBJ2-3	many	-	CASSHRHTDTQYF	TGTGCCAGCAGCCACCGTCATACAGATACGCAGTATTTT
TRBV12-5	TRBJ1-3	many	TRBD1	CASGLAYSGQRMDTIYF	TGTGCTAGTGGTTTGGCCTACTCGGGACAGAGGATGGACACCATATATTTT
TRBV6-5	TRBJ1-1	few	-	CASTPTRNTEAFF	TGTGCCAGCACCCCGACAAGAAACACTGAAGCTTTCTTT
TRBV18	TRBJ2-1	many	-	CASSPQGNNEQFF	TGTGCCAGCTCGCCCCAGGGGAACAATGAGCAGTTCTTC
TRBV30	TRBJ1-5	few	-	CAWEDSSNQPQHF	TGTGCCTGGGAAGACAGTAGCAATCAGCCCCAGCATTTT
TRBV29-1	TRBJ2-5	many	-	CSAEGVLQETQYF	TGCAGCGCTGAGGGGGTCCTCCAAGAGACCCAGTACTTC
TRBV5-1	TRBJ2-3	-	-	CASSPRLQGSIDTQYF	TGCGCCAGCAGCCCTCGCCTTCAGGGATCCATTGATACGCAGTATTTT
TRBV5-1	TRBJ1-1	-	TRBD1	CASSPDRVNTEAFF	TGCGCCAGCAGCCCGGACAGGGTGAACACTGAAGCTTTCTTT
TRBV6-5	TRBJ2-7	-	TRBD1	CASSPGQGPEQYF	TGTGCCAGCAGTCCGGGACAGGGACCCGAGCAGTACTTC
TRBV7-8	TRBJ2-7	many	-	CASSLSEGEQYF	TGTGCCAGCAGCTTATCTGAGGGTGAGCAGTACTTC
TRBV20-1	TRBJ2-5	few	TRBD2	CSARPGTSGSETQYF	TGCAGTGCTAGACCAGGGACTAGCGGGTCAGAGACCCAGTACTTC
TRBV5-5	TRBJ2-1	many	TRBD2	CASRPGLAEPYNEQFF	TGTGCCAGCAGGCCGGGACTAGCGGAACCCTACAATGAGCAGTTCTTC
TRBV19	TRBJ1-1	many	-	CASRQGTEAFF	TGTGCCTCCAGGCAAGGGACCGAAGCTTTCTTT
TRBV5-4	TRBJ2-1	few	TRBD2	CASSRSSGSVYNEQFF	TGTGCCAGCTCCAGGTCTAGCGGGAGTGTCTACAATGAGCAGTTCTTC
TRBV10-3	TRBJ2-3	few	TRBD1	CATKPGQGTDTQYF	TGTGCCACCAAGCCGGGACAGGGGACAGATACGCAGTATTTT
TRBV30	TRBJ2-5	many	-	CAWSAGQKETQYF	TGTGCCTGGAGTGCGGGACAAAAAGAGACCCAGTACTTC
TRBV20-1	TRBJ2-7	-	TRBD1	CSAGGQGLREQYF	TGCAGTGCTGGGGGACAGGGACTACGGGAGCAGTACTTC
TRBV19	TRBJ2-3	many	-	CASTWGHVGTDTQYF	TGTGCCAGTACTTGGGGGCACGTCGGCACAGATACGCAGTATTTT
TRBV12-3/TRBV12-4	TRBJ1-2	few	-	CASSKSYGYTF	TGTGCCAGCAGTAAGTCCTATGGCTACACCTTC
TRBV6-6	TRBJ2-7	-	-	CASSYSRGPGGKDEQYF	TGTGCCAGCAGTTACTCGAGGGGGCCGGGAGGGAAGGACGAGCAGTACTTC
TRBV9	TRBJ1-1	many	TRBD1	CASSGKGQGALMNTEAFF	TGTGCCAGCAGCGGGAAAGGGCAGGGGGCACTAATGAACACTGAAGCTTTCTTT
TRBV27	TRBJ1-2	many	-	CASSSTAVYGYTF	TGTGCCAGCAGTTCGACGGCTGTCTATGGCTACACCTTC
TRBV11-3	TRBJ1-1	-	TRBD1	CASSLDRATEAFF	TGTGCCAGCAGCCTCGACAGGGCCACTGAAGCTTTCTTT
TRBV7-7	TRBJ2-2	many	-	CASSLSARSDGELFF	TGTGCCAGCAGCTTAAGTGCCCGGAGTGACGGGGAGCTGTTTTTT
TRBV20-1	TRBJ1-1	few	-	CSARLTVNTEAFF	TGCAGTGCTCGCCTGACGGTGAACACTGAAGCTTTCTTT
TRBV7-9	TRBJ1-1	many	-	CASSLAGTEAFF	TGTGCCAGCAGCTTAGCGGGGACTGAAGCTTTCTTT
TRBV19	TRBJ1-5	few	-	CASSTGVGDPSTDTQHF	TGTGCCAGTAGTACCGGGGTGGGAGATCCTAGCACAGATACGCAGCATTTT
TRBV27	TRBJ2-3	-	-	CASSFLSGQSTDTQYF	TGTGCCAGCAGTTTTTTGAGCGGCCAGAGCACAGATACGCAGTATTTT
TRBV10-2	TRBJ1-5	many	-	CASSEDDNYSNQPQHF	TGCGCCAGCAGTGAGGATGACAACTATAGCAATCAGCCCCAGCATTTT
TRBV6-4	TRBJ1-4	-	-	CASRPAPWTDTATNEKLFF	TGTGCCAGCAGGCCAGCCCCTTGGACAGACACAGCAACTAATGAAAAACTGTTTTTT
TRBV28	TRBJ1-3	many	-	CASRPGTAWGNTIYF	TGTGCCAGCAGGCCCGGGACGGCCTGGGGAAACACCATATATTTT
TRBV7-8	TRBJ1-5	-	-	CASSRLGLRVYQPQHF	TGTGCCAGCAGTCGCCTAGGGTTGAGGGTCTATCAGCCCCAGCATTTT
TRBV20-1	TRBJ2-7	-	-	CSARDRNSLLPYEQYF	TGCAGTGCTAGAGATAGGAATAGTTTGTTACCCTACGAGCAGTACTTC
TRBV30	TRBJ2-2	few	-	CAWSLTGEAGELFF	TGTGCCTGGAGCCTTACGGGAGAAGCCGGGGAGCTGTTTTTT
TRBV7-8	TRBJ2-7	few	-	CASSLVAGRYEQYF	TGTGCCAGCAGCTTAGTCGCAGGCCGATACGAGCAGTACTTC
TRBV20-1	TRBJ2-3	-	-	CSALSMTGPPDTQYF	TGCAGTGCCCTGAGCATGACGGGACCGCCGGATACGCAGTATTTT
TRBV7-9	TRBJ2-2	few	TRBD1	CASSPGTGFYTGELFF	TGTGCCAGCAGCCCGGGGACAGGTTTTTACACCGGGGAGCTGTTTTTT
TRBV4-2	TRBJ1-5	-	TRBD1	CASSQVTGGQPQHF	TGTGCCAGCAGCCAAGTGACAGGGGGACAGCCCCAGCATTTT
TRBV4-1	TRBJ2-5	few	TRBD2	CASARREGRETQYF	TGCGCCAGCGCACGGCGGGAGGGGCGAGAGACCCAGTACTTC
TRBV19	TRBJ2-3	many	TRBD2	CASSRTSGRTDTQYF	TGTGCCAGTAGTCGTACTAGCGGCCGCACAGATACGCAGTATTTT
TRBV9	TRBJ2-1	many	-	CASSADQGYTGEQFF	TGTGCCAGCAGCGCCGACCAGGGCTACACAGGTGAGCAGTTCTTC
TRBV14	TRBJ2-7	few	TRBD2	CASSLTSGRSYEQYF	TGTGCCAGCAGCCTTACTAGCGGGAGAAGCTACGAGCAGTACTTC
TRBV20-1	TRBJ1-2	many	-	CSARTEGYTF	TGCAGTGCTCGTACGGAGGGCTACACCTTC
TRBV29-1	TRBJ2-1	many	-	CSVEDLSVQAYNEQFF	TGCAGCGTTGAAGATTTGTCAGTACAGGCCTACAATGAGCAGTTCTTC
TRBV9	TRBJ2-7	many	TRBD2	CASSVELAGEQYF	TGTGCCAGCAGCGTAGAACTAGCGGGGGAGCAGTACTTC
TRBV29-1	TRBJ2-1	many	TRBD1	CSVEDRVTYNEQFF	TGCAGCGTTGAGGACAGGGTAACCTACAATGAGCAGTTCTTC
TRBV7-6	TRBJ2-2	many	TRBD2	CASSRGLAGAAGELFF	TGTGCCAGCAGCCGGGGACTAGCGGGAGCGGCGGGGGAGCTGTTTTTT
TRBV27	TRBJ2-7	few	TRBD1	CASSPPPTGPHEQYF	TGTGCCAGCAGTCCTCCCCCGACAGGGCCCCACGAGCAGTACTTC
TRBV30	TRBJ2-7	few	TRBD1	CAWSAQGVAGYEQYF	TGTGCCTGGAGTGCACAGGGGGTGGCGGGCTACGAGCAGTACTTC
TRBV7-6	TRBJ1-2	many	-	CASSLEDEADGYTF	TGTGCCAGCAGCTTGGAAGATGAAGCGGATGGCTACACCTTC
TRBV15	TRBJ2-1	many	-	CATSRDPVNEQFF	TGTGCCACCAGCAGAGATCCGGTAAATGAGCAGTTCTTC
TRBV6-5	TRBJ1-3	-	-	CASSFAPGARGNTIYF	TGTGCCAGCAGTTTCGCGCCGGGGGCGCGGGGAAACACCATATATTTT